The clone carrying this T cell receptor (beta chain) was picked up a small number of times. V lost 4 bases and J lost 0, with 17 bases in between. The CDR3 consists of 17 residues. The germline V gene encodes CDR1 SGHRS and CDR2 YFSETQ. The data were obtained in a study of response to subunit inactivated influenza vaccine. In TCRdb, the RT-PCR reads were re-called with MiXCR into one record per CDR3 protein. The sample holds 550,000 to 800,000 distinct CDR3 sequences, 14% seen once. This sequence joins TRBV5-1 and TRBJ2-1; D may correspond to TRBD1 or TRBD2 (5 bases each). The origin of this receptor is a man aged 50 to 59 who received an inactivated influenza vaccine. The sample here was PBMCs from blood, taken 14 days before vaccination. The CDR3 spells CASSLAGAPSSYNEQFF. CDR3 bases: TGCGCCAGCAGCCTCGCCGGGGCCCCTAGCTCCTACAATGAGCAGTTCTTC.